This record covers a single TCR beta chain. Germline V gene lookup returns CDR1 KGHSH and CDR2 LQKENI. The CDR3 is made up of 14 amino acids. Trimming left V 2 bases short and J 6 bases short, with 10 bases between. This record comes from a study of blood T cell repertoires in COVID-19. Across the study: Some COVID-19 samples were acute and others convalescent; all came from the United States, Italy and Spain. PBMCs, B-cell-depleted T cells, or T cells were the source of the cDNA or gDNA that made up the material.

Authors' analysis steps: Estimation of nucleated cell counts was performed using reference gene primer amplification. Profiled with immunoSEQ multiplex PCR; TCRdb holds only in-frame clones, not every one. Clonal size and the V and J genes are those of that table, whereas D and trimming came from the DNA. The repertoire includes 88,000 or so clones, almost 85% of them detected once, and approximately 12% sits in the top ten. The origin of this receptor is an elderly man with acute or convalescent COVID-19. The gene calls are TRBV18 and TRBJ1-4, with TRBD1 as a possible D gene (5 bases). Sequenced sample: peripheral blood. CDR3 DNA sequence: TGTGCCAGCTCACCAGAACGGGGGGATGAAAAACTGTTTTTT. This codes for CASSPERGDEKLFF.